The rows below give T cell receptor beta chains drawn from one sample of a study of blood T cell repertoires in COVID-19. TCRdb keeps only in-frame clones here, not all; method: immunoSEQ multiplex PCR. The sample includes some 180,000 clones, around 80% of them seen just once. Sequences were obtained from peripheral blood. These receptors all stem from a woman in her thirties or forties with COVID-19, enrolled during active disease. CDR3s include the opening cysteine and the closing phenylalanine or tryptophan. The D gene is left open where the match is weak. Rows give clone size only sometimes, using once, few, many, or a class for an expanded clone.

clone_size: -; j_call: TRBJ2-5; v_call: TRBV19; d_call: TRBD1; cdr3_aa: CASRTGEETQYF; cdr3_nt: TGTGCCAGTCGGACAGGGGAAGAGACCCAGTACTTC
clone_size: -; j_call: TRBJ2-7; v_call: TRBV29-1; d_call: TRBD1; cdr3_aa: CSGTTGDEQYF; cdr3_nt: TGCAGCGGTACGACAGGGGACGAGCAGTACTTC
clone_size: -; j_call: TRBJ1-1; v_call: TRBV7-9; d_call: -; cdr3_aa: CADNILEGLNTEAFF; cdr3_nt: TGTGCCGACAACATCCTGGAGGGACTGAACACTGAAGCTTTCTTT
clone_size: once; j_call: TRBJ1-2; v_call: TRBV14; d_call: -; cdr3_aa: CASSRDQGLSYGYTF; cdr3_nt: TGTGCCAGCAGCCGTGACCAGGGGCTCAGTTATGGCTACACCTTC
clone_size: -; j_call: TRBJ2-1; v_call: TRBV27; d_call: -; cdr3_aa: CASSRRTVYNEQFF; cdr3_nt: TGTGCCAGCAGTCGAAGGACAGTCTACAATGAGCAGTTCTTC
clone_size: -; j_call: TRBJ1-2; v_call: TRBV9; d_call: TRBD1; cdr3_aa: CASRQGAVGYTF; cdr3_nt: TGTGCCAGCAGACAGGGGGCGGTGGGCTACACCTTC
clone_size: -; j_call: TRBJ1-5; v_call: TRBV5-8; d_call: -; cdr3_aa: CASSPQQSGIFNQPQHF; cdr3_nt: TGTGCCAGCAGCCCCCAACAGTCCGGAATTTTCAATCAGCCCCAGCATTTT
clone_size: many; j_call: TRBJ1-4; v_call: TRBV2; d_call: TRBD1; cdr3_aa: CASDRGETNEKLFF; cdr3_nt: TGTGCCAGCGACAGGGGAGAAACTAATGAAAAACTGTTTTTT
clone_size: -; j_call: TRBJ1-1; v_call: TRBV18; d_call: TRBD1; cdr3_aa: CASSPPKGAEGNTEAFF; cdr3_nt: TGTGCCAGCTCACCACCCAAGGGGGCGGAGGGGAACACTGAAGCTTTCTTT
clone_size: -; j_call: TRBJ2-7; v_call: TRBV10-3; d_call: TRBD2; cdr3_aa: CAISEGLAGPYEQYF; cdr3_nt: TGTGCCATCAGTGAGGGACTAGCGGGACCCTACGAGCAGTACTTC
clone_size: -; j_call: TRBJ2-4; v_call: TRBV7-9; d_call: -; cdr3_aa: CASSLAAGGNIQYF; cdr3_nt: TGTGCCAGCAGCTTAGCGGCAGGGGGGAACATTCAGTACTTC
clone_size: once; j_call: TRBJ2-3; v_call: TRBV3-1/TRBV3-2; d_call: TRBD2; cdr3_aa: CASSHSAGAPSTQYF; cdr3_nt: TGTGCCAGCAGCCATTCCGCGGGAGCGCCCTCTACGCAGTATTTT
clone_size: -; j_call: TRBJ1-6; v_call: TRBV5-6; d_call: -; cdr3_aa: CASSLGSGTYNSPLHF; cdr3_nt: TGTGCCAGCAGCTTAGGATCAGGCACCTATAATTCACCCCTCCACTTT
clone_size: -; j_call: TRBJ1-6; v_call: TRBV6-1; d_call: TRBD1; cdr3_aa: CASSAMTGAQNSPLHF; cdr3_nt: TGTGCCAGCAGTGCAATGACAGGGGCGCAGAATTCACCCCTCCACTTT
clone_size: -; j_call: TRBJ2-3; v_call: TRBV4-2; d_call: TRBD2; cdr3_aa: CASSQDHGLAGATDTQYF; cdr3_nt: TGTGCCAGCAGCCAAGATCACGGATTAGCGGGGGCCACAGATACGCAGTATTTT
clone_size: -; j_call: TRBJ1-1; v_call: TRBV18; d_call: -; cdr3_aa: CASSPGALNTEAFF; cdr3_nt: TGTGCCAGCTCACCGGGGGCCCTGAACACTGAAGCTTTCTTT
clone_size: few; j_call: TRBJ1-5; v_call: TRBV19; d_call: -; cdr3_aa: CASLPGQRSNQPQHF; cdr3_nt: TGTGCCAGCCTACCGGGACAACGGAGCAATCAGCCCCAGCATTTT
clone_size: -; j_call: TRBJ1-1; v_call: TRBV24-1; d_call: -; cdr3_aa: CATSAGNTEAFF; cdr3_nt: TGTGCCACCAGTGCGGGAAACACTGAAGCTTTCTTT
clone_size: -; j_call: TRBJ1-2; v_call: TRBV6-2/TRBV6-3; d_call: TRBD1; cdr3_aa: CASSDPGQGRSYTF; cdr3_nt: TGTGCCAGCAGTGACCCCGGACAGGGACGCAGCTACACCTTC
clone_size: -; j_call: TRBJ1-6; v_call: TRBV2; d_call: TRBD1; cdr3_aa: CAKRDGTGINSPLHF; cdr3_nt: TGTGCCAAACGGGATGGGACAGGGATTAATTCACCCCTCCACTTT
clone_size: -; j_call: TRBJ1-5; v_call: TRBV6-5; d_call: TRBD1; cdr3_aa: CASSYQLGGDQPQHF; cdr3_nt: TGTGCCAGCAGTTATCAATTAGGGGGCGATCAGCCCCAGCATTTT
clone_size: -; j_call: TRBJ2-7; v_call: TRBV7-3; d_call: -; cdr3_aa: CASSLFGGTEAYEQYF; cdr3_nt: TGTGCCAGCAGCTTATTTGGGGGGACAGAGGCCTACGAGCAGTACTTC
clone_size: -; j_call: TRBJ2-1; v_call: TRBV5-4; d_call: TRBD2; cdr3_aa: CASSTPRGGRSSYNEQFF; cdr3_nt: TGTGCCAGCAGTACCCCCCGGGGGGGCAGGAGCTCCTACAATGAGCAGTTCTTC
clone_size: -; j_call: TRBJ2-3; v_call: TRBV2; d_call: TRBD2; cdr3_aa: CASSEVGRGGRDTQYF; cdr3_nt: TGTGCCAGCAGTGAGGTCGGGCGGGGGGGCAGAGATACGCAGTATTTT
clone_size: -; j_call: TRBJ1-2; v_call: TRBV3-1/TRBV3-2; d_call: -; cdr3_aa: CASSPLVRAGKSGYTF; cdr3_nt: TGTGCCAGCAGCCCTTTAGTCCGGGCAGGGAAGAGTGGCTACACCTTC
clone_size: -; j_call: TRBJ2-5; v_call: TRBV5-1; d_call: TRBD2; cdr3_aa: CASSLGTSGGRETQYF; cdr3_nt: TGCGCCAGCAGCTTGGGGACTAGCGGGGGACGAGAGACCCAGTACTTC
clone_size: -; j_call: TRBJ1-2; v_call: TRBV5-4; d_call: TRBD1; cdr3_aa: CASSRTGGEGYGYTF; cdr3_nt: TGTGCCAGCAGCCGGACAGGGGGGGAAGGATATGGCTACACCTTC
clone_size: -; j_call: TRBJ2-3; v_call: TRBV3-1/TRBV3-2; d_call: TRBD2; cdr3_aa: CASTFSGGSTDTQYF; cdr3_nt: TGTGCCAGCACCTTTAGCGGGGGGAGCACAGATACGCAGTATTTT